The 31 T cell receptor beta chains listed next were all sequenced from one sample in a study of blood T cell repertoires in COVID-19. Repertoires were generated with immunoSEQ multiplex PCR, while TCRdb's copy carries only in-frame clones and drops some. The table lists 30,000 to 40,000 clones, roughly 80% of them singletons. Sequenced material: peripheral blood. The receptor source for this set is a man aged 55-75 years with COVID-19, enrolled during active disease.

The chain has TRBV18 and TRBJ2-5; D remains unclear. V dropped 2 bases and J dropped 1 base, with 5 bases sitting between them. The CDR3 covers 13 residues. The germline CDR1 and CDR2 sequences are KGHSH and LQKENI. The CDR3 DNA is TGTGCCAGCTCACCAACAATCCAAGAGACCCAGTACTTC. It codes for CASSPTIQETQYF.

V and J are TRBV5-1 and TRBJ2-7, with D possibly matching TRBD2 (7 bases). Trimming took 4 bases from V and 6 from J, leaving 20 bases between them. Per germline, CDR1 SGHRS and CDR2 YFSETQ. This CDR3 region has 15 residues. The CDR3 reads CASSPDLGGQGEQYF. The CDR3, as DNA: TGCGCCAGCAGCCCGGATTTGGGGGGGCAAGGCGAGCAGTACTTC.

This sequence joins TRBV7-2 and TRBJ2-1; D is perhaps TRBD1 (6 bases). The CDR3 spans 13 residues. V lost 1 base and J 9 bases, leaving 10 bases between the germline ends. Per germline, CDR1 SGHTA and CDR2 FQGNSA. The CDR3 reads CASSLDRESEQFF. CDR3 coding DNA: TGTGCCAGCAGCTTAGACAGGGAGAGTGAGCAGTTCTTC.

The chain employs TRBV6-4 and TRBJ2-1, with 8 bases aligning to TRBD1. This CDR3 is 15 amino acids long. V shed 5 bases, J shed 2 bases, and the junction held 5 bases outside the gene matches. CDR1 is MRHNA, CDR2 SNTAGT, per germline. The CDR3 protein is CASSPGQGPYNEQFF. CDR3 nucleotides: TGTGCCAGCAGTCCTGGACAGGGTCCCTACAATGAGCAGTTCTTC.

The chain couples TRBV9 to TRBJ2-2; TRBD2 matches 13 bases. Trimming cost V 3 bases and J 7 bases; bases outside gene matches: 6. The length of the CDR3 is 16 residues. CDR1 is SGDLS, CDR2 YYNGEE, per germline. CDR3 amino acids: CASSGTGTSGDGELFF. CDR3 nucleotides: TGTGCCAGCAGCGGAACCGGGACTAGCGGGGACGGGGAGCTGTTTTTT.

The chain combines TRBV15 with TRBJ1-6; a weak D match, TRBD1 (5 bases). The CDR3 contains 16 residues. CDR1 and CDR2 from the germline V gene are LNHNV and YYDKDF (reference sequence). V was trimmed by 5 bases and J by 8 bases, leaving 19 bases between them. The CDR3 protein is CATSLLSWGVDSPLHF. The CDR3, as DNA: TGTGCCACCAGCCTACTCTCGTGGGGGGTGGATTCACCCCTCCACTTT.

This chain connects TRBV20-1 to TRBJ1-5; TRBD1 might be the D (5 bases). The V and J ends lost 3 bases and 7 bases respectively, with 10 bases between them. Germline V gene sequence: CDR1 DFQATT, CDR2 SNEGSKA (reference sequence). This CDR3 has 12 amino acids. The CDR3 region is CSASTGRQPQHF. The CDR3, as DNA: TGCAGTGCTAGTACAGGACGACAGCCCCAGCATTTT.

Points on this clone: This may be a read error, as it is one base from a much larger clone. The chain couples TRBV10-3 to TRBJ1-6, with 8 bases matching TRBD1. The trim removed 5 bases at V and 9 bases at J, leaving 6 bases unmatched. Germline V gene data show CDR1 as ENHRY and CDR2 as SYGVKD. The CDR3 runs to 14 residues. The CDR3: CAISQAGGSSPLHF. The CDR3, as DNA: TGTGCCATCAGTCAAGCAGGGGGCAGTTCACCCCTCCACTTT.

This chain connects TRBV28 to TRBJ1-1; tentatively, D is TRBD1 (6 bases). V was pared by 8 bases and J by 0 bases, with 22 bases between. CDR1 and CDR2 from the germline V gene are MDHEN and SYDVKM. The CDR3 runs to 17 residues. The CDR3 sequence: CASGRPGQIIMNTEAFF. DNA of the CDR3: TGTGCCAGCGGCAGACCGGGACAAATTATTATGAACACTGAAGCTTTCTTT. Combining the CDR3 with reference TRBV28 and TRBJ1-1 gives the whole variable domain DVKVTQSSRYLVKRTGEKVFLECVQDMDHENMFWYRQDPGLGLRLIYFSYDVKMKEKGDIPEGYSVSREKKERFSLILESASTNQTSMYLCASGRPGQIIMNTEAFFGQGTRLTVV.

The rearrangement links TRBV10-3 to TRBJ2-2; D possibly corresponds to TRBD1 (7 bases). From germline, CDR1 is ENHRY and CDR2 SYGVKD. The CDR3 loop spans 15 amino acids. V shed 4 bases and J shed 9 bases, with 18 bases lying between them. The CDR3 spells CAISGQTGRTRELFF. CDR3 sequence (DNA): TGTGCCATCAGTGGGCAGACAGGGAGGACCAGGGAGCTGTTTTTT.

The CDR3 is CASSDGGVGEKLFF. As DNA, the CDR3 is TGCGCCAGCAGTGACGGAGGGGTCGGCGAAAAACTGTTTTTT. The chain recombines TRBV10-1 with TRBJ1-4, with TRBD1 as a possible D gene (5 bases). V lost 3 bases and J 8 bases, leaving 13 bases between the germline ends. This CDR3 is built from 14 residues. Germline V CDR1 and CDR2: WNHNN, SYGVQD (reference sequence).

The J gene is TRBJ1-5, the V gene TRBV19, with a tentative D call TRBD1 (5 bases). The V gene's germline CDR1 is LNHDA and CDR2 SQIVND (reference sequence). The CDR3 loop spans 14 amino acids. With 10 bases removed from V and 1 base from J, the gap between germline ends came to 14 bases. The CDR3: CATEWAGSNQPQHF. The CDR3 DNA sequence: TGTGCCACCGAGTGGGCAGGGAGCAATCAGCCCCAGCATTTT.

The V call is TRBV5-1, the J call TRBJ1-3, with 7 bases aligning to TRBD1. The CDR3 runs to 14 residues. Germline V lookup: CDR1 SGHRS, CDR2 YFSETQ. After removal of 1 base from V and 4 bases from J, the junction contained 2 bases not matched to a gene. The CDR3 sequence is CASSLRGLGNTIYF. CDR3 in DNA: TGCGCCAGCAGCTTGAGGGGGCTAGGAAACACCATATATTTT. Complete variable domain (other parts from reference TRBV5-1 and TRBJ1-3): KAGVTQTPRYLIKTRGQQVTLSCSPISGHRSVSWYQQTPGQGLQFLFEYFSETQRNKGNFPGRFSGRQFSNSRSEMNVSTLELGDSALYLCASSLRGLGNTIYFGEGSWLTVV.

V gene TRBV9 combines with J gene TRBJ1-5, with D perhaps matching TRBD1 (5 bases). Germline values: CDR1 SGDLS, CDR2 YYNGEE. CDR3 size: 16 residues. V was trimmed by 3 bases and J by 7 bases, leaving 20 bases between them. In DNA, the CDR3 is TGTGCCAGCAGCGGGGATTTTATTCAGGGTCGGCAGCCCCAGCATTTT. Protein sequence: CASSGDFIQGRQPQHF.

This rearrangement joins TRBV5-1 to TRBJ1-6, with a weak D call TRBD1 (6 bases). The germline CDR1 and CDR2 sequences are SGHRS and YFSETQ. CDR3 length equals 15 residues. The V end lost 7 bases, the J end lost 5 bases, and 16 bases lay between the germline ends. The chain's CDR3 is CASAFGGQDNSPLHF. In nucleotides, the CDR3 is TGCGCCAGCGCTTTCGGGGGGCAGGATAATTCACCCCTCCACTTT.

This chain uses TRBV16 with TRBJ1-5, with D unresolved. The V and J ends lost 0 bases and 6 bases respectively, with 15 bases between them. The CDR3 spans 16 residues. CDR1 and CDR2 from the germline V gene are KGHSY and FQNENV. CDR3 DNA sequence: TGTGCCAGCAGCCAATCTCGGCGCGGGGTGGGTCAGCCCCAGCATTTT. As protein: CASSQSRRGVGQPQHF.

This clone was observed a single time. This chain joins TRBV5-1 and TRBJ1-3; possibly TRBD1 for D (5 bases). Trimming took off 0 bases at V and 1 base at J, with 11 bases between the two ends. The CDR3 consists of 16 residues. CDR1 SGHRS and CDR2 YFSETQ come from the germline V gene. CDR3 protein: CASSLDGQGSGNTIYF. CDR3 DNA sequence: TGCGCCAGCAGCTTGGACGGACAAGGGTCTGGAAACACCATATATTTT.

The CDR3 DNA is TGCGCCAGCAGCTTGGTGGGACAGGGGGTTTCGTATGGGGCCAACGTCCTGACTTTC. Translation: CASSLVGQGVSYGANVLTF. The rearrangement uses TRBV5-1 and TRBJ2-6; 11 bases align to TRBD1. J gave up 3 bases and V 0 bases, and 8 bases lay outside the gene matches. Looked up from germline, CDR1 is SGHRS and CDR2 is YFSETQ. The CDR3 consists of 19 residues. The whole variable domain, filled in from reference TRBV5-1 and TRBJ2-6, reads KAGVTQTPRYLIKTRGQQVTLSCSPISGHRSVSWYQQTPGQGLQFLFEYFSETQRNKGNFPGRFSGRQFSNSRSEMNVSTLELGDSALYLCASSLVGQGVSYGANVLTFGAGSRLTVL.

CDR3 DNA: TGTGCCAGCAGGGAACCCGGGACTTACGGCTCTGGGGCCAACGTCCTGACTTTC. Its translation is CASREPGTYGSGANVLTF. This chain uses TRBV2 with TRBJ2-6, with a tentative D call TRBD2 (6 bases). This CDR3 region has 18 residues. The germline gives CDR1 SNHLY, CDR2 FYNNEI. Trimming stripped 6 bases from V and 0 bases from J, with 18 bases between.

This clone was picked up one time. The chain employs TRBV10-3 and TRBJ1-1, with D unclear. The germline gives CDR1 ENHRY, CDR2 SYGVKD. The CDR3 consists of 14 residues. V was shortened by 4 bases and J by 1 base, with 10 bases between the two germline ends. CDR3: CAISGAFKNTEAFF. As DNA, the CDR3 is TGTGCCATCAGTGGCGCCTTCAAGAACACTGAAGCTTTCTTT.

This clone was seen only a few times. V usage is TRBV5-1 and J usage is TRBJ2-6; no definite D call. This CDR3 is 12 amino acids long. CDR1 is SGHRS, CDR2 YFSETQ, per germline. Trimming took 2 bases from V and 13 from J, leaving 10 bases between them. The CDR3 loop is CASSFQAEVLTF. The CDR3, as DNA: TGCGCCAGCAGCTTTCAGGCTGAGGTCCTGACTTTC. Full variable domain (outside the CDR3, taken from reference TRBV5-1 and TRBJ2-6): KAGVTQTPRYLIKTRGQQVTLSCSPISGHRSVSWYQQTPGQGLQFLFEYFSETQRNKGNFPGRFSGRQFSNSRSEMNVSTLELGDSALYLCASSFQAEVLTFGAGSRLTVL.

The chain combines TRBV6-5 with TRBJ2-3; possibly TRBD2 for D (5 bases). V gave up 8 bases and J gave up 1 base, with 16 bases separating them. This CDR3 contains 15 residues. From germline, CDR1 is MNHEY and CDR2 SVGAGI. The CDR3 nucleotides are TGTGCCAGCGGGGTTTTAGGTAGCGGCACAGATACGCAGTATTTT. Residues: CASGVLGSGTDTQYF.

J is TRBJ1-2 and V is TRBV19; possibly TRBD1 for D (5 bases). This CDR3 region has 13 residues. The V end was cut by 1 base, the J end by 8 bases, with 11 bases between. Germline lookup yields CDR1 LNHDA and CDR2 SQIVND (reference sequence). The CDR3 is CASSIGTGEGYTF. The CDR3 DNA is TGTGCCAGTAGTATAGGAACAGGCGAGGGCTACACCTTC.

This sequence joins TRBV30 and TRBJ1-5, with D unresolved. Trimming pared 0 bases from V and 0 bases from J, leaving 12 bases between. This CDR3 has 16 residues. Per the germline V gene, CDR1 is GTSNPN and CDR2 is SVGIG (reference sequence). In DNA, the CDR3 is TGTGCCTGGAGTGTAGCGGGGTTTTATAGCAATCAGCCCCAGCATTTT. As protein: CAWSVAGFYSNQPQHF.

The rearrangement joins TRBV5-1 to TRBJ1-1, with D unclear. V was pared by 3 bases and J by 3 bases, with 18 bases between. CDR3 length: 16 residues. The germline V gene has CDR1 SGHRS and CDR2 YFSETQ. The CDR3 sequence: CASSYTRTTSDTEAFF. In DNA, the CDR3 is TGCGCCAGCAGCTATACTAGGACGACCTCGGACACTGAAGCTTTCTTT. Filled out from reference TRBV5-1 and TRBJ1-1, the complete variable domain reads KAGVTQTPRYLIKTRGQQVTLSCSPISGHRSVSWYQQTPGQGLQFLFEYFSETQRNKGNFPGRFSGRQFSNSRSEMNVSTLELGDSALYLCASSYTRTTSDTEAFFGQGTRLTVV.

The chain recombines TRBV5-1 with TRBJ2-3; the match to TRBD2 covers 7 bases. The CDR3 totals 16 residues. The germline V gene has CDR1 SGHRS and CDR2 YFSETQ. The trim removed 2 bases at V and 6 bases at J, leaving 12 bases unmatched. The CDR3 is CASSFPVGGSDDTQYF. CDR3 nucleotides: TGCGCCAGCAGCTTCCCGGTGGGCGGGAGTGATGATACGCAGTATTTT.

The V call is TRBV4-1, the J call TRBJ1-2; D not certain. Between the trimmed V and J ends, which lost 0 bases and 4 bases, there was a span of 9 bases. This CDR3 is built from 14 residues. Germline V lookup: CDR1 MGHRA, CDR2 YSYEKL. CDR3 in amino acids: CASSQDAGLYGYTF. The CDR3 coding sequence is TGCGCCAGCAGCCAAGATGCAGGACTCTATGGCTACACCTTC.

The gene calls are TRBV30 and TRBJ2-7; possible D gene TRBD1, 6 bases. The ends were cut back, 0 bases at V and 2 bases at J, with 14 bases in the middle. Per the germline V gene, CDR1 is GTSNPN and CDR2 is SVGIG (reference sequence). There are 15 residues in the CDR3. The CDR3: CAWSVLGHITYEQYF. The CDR3 DNA is TGTGCCTGGAGTGTATTGGGACATATTACCTACGAGCAGTACTTC. The variable domain in full, completed from reference TRBV30 and TRBJ2-7, reads SQTIHQWPATLVQPVGSPLSLECTVEGTSNPNLYWYRQAAGRGLQLLFYSVGIGQISSEVPQNLSASRPQDRQFILSSKKLLLSDSGFYLCAWSVLGHITYEQYFGPGTRLTVT.

The chain joins TRBV5-6 to TRBJ2-3; D is perhaps TRBD2 (10 bases). Trimming cost V 3 bases and J 6 bases, with 20 bases left between them. The CDR3 has 16 amino acids. Germline CDR1 and CDR2: SGHDT and YYEEEE. The CDR3 sequence: CASSSSDRGLADTQYF. CDR3 sequence (DNA): TGTGCCAGCAGCTCCTCGGACAGGGGACTAGCGGATACGCAGTATTTT.

This chain connects TRBV12-3 or TRBV12-4 to TRBJ1-5; perhaps TRBD1 as D (5 bases). The CDR3 contains 13 residues. V lost 3 bases and J lost 4, with 7 bases in between. CDR3 residues: CASSLTANQPQHF. In nucleotides, the CDR3 is TGTGCCAGCAGTTTGACAGCTAATCAGCCCCAGCATTTT.

The rearrangement links TRBV7-3 to TRBJ2-1; 7 bases fit TRBD1. V was pared by 6 bases and J by 4 bases, with 9 bases of the junction left unmatched. The CDR3 spans 15 residues. The germline V gene has CDR1 SGHTA and CDR2 FQGTGA. In DNA form, the CDR3 reads TGTGCCAGCAGTTCAACAAACAGGGGATACAATGAGCAGTTCTTC. Amino acids: CASSSTNRGYNEQFF.